The 14 T cell receptor beta chains in this list originate from one sample, sequenced in a study of blood T cells in healthy people across ages. For the second PCR, which ran for about 7 to 11 cycles, a sample-barcoded 5' primer and a J-beta primer mix were used. TCRdb redid the calling of the 5' RACE reads with MiXCR, one entry per CDR3 protein. The sample contains fewer than 2,000,000 distinct CDR3 sequences, roughly two fifths of which appear only once. Material: blood. These receptors were taken from a human donor in good health.

This clonotype was seen a handful of times. The V call is TRBV7-2, the J call TRBJ2-7; 13 bases are a match to TRBD2. Trimming removed 5 bases from V and 1 base from J; junction bases left unmatched: 5. CDR3 length: 16 residues. Germline-derived CDR1 and CDR2 are SGHTA and FQGNSA. The CDR3 spells CASSRLAGGRSYEQYF. The CDR3 DNA reads TGTGCCAGCAGCAGACTAGCGGGGGGTCGTTCCTACGAGCAGTACTTC.

This chain joins TRBV9 and TRBJ1-1, with D unclear. The CDR3 extends over 13 amino acids. Germline CDR1 is SGDLS and CDR2 is YYNGEE. Trimming cost V 4 bases and J 1 base, with 8 bases left between them. CDR3 in DNA: TGTGCCAGCAGCATAACACAGAACACTGAAGCTTTCTTT. Protein: CASSITQNTEAFF. Together with reference TRBV9 and TRBJ1-1, the CDR3 gives the full variable domain: DSGVTQTPKHLITATGQRVTLRCSPRSGDLSVYWYQQSLDQGLQFLIQYYNGEERAKGNILERFSAQQFPDLHSELNLSSLELGDSALYFCASSITQNTEAFFGQGTRLTVV.

A few counts support this clonotype. The chain employs TRBV6-6 and TRBJ1-3; no definite D call. V was shortened by 0 bases and J by 7 bases, with 13 bases between the two germline ends. The CDR3 covers 15 residues. The germline CDR1 and CDR2 sequences are MNHNY and SVGAGI (reference sequence). CDR3 region: CASSYSSRDLNTIYF. CDR3 nucleotides: TGTGCCAGCAGTTACTCGTCCCGGGATCTTAACACCATATATTTT.

The rearrangement joins TRBV20-1 to TRBJ2-3; D is perhaps TRBD1 (6 bases). Germline assignment: CDR1 DFQATT and CDR2 SNEGSKA (reference sequence). Trimming cost V 7 bases and J 1 base, with 21 bases left between them. The CDR3 sequence is 16 residues long. The CDR3 bases are TGCAGTGGAACAGGGCTGCATATCGGCCGCACAGATACGCAGTATTTT. Its translation: CSGTGLHIGRTDTQYF.

The chain is built from TRBV25-1 and TRBJ2-1; D unclear. V was clipped by 1 base and J by 10 bases, with 11 bases between them. Germline loops: CDR1 MGHDK, CDR2 SYGVNS. This CDR3 has 13 residues. The CDR3 bases are TGTGCCAGCAGTGAATTCTTTGGCGAAGAGCAGTTCTTC. Translation: CASSEFFGEEQFF.

The V call is TRBV28, the J call TRBJ2-7; 10 bases line up with TRBD2. CDR3 length: 16 amino acids. Germline-derived CDR1 and CDR2 are MDHEN and SYDVKM. The V segment lost 2 bases and the J segment 2 bases; nucleotides outside the gene matches: 6. The CDR3: CASSLRTSGATYEQYF. Written as DNA, the CDR3 is TGTGCCAGCAGTTTACGAACTAGCGGGGCTACCTACGAGCAGTACTTC.

This rearrangement joins TRBV28 to TRBJ1-4; the D gene is possibly TRBD1 (5 bases). Germline CDR1 and CDR2: MDHEN and SYDVKM. The CDR3 is made up of 11 amino acids. Trimming cost V 4 bases and J 12 bases, with 9 bases left between them. For the CDR3, the DNA is TGTGCCAGCAGTTATAGCAGGGAACTGTTTTTT. This translates into CASSYSRELFF.

The V call is TRBV7-2, the J call TRBJ1-5; D not resolved. Trimming took 0 bases from V and 6 from J, leaving 18 bases between them. CDR1 is SGHTA, CDR2 FQGNSA, per germline. The CDR3 has 17 amino acids. The CDR3 DNA is TGTGCCAGCAGCTTAGCGCGGGGAGCGGGGTCTTCTCAGCCCCAGCATTTT. It yields the protein CASSLARGAGSSQPQHF.

This sequence joins TRBV6-6 and TRBJ1-1; D possibly corresponds to TRBD1 (5 bases). CDR1 and CDR2 from the germline V gene are MNHNY and SVGAGI (reference sequence). This CDR3 comprises 12 residues. The V and J ends lost 7 bases and 7 bases respectively, with 13 bases between them. The CDR3 is CASNLRQGEAFF. The CDR3 DNA reads TGTGCCAGCAACCTCCGGCAGGGTGAAGCTTTCTTT.

This chain uses TRBV7-9 with TRBJ2-7, with 8 positions matching TRBD1. Germline-derived CDR1 and CDR2 are SEHNR and FQNEAQ (reference sequence). The CDR3 loop spans 15 amino acids. Losses at the gene ends were 4 bases for V and 4 bases for J; bases not matched to a gene: 9. CDR3 DNA sequence: TGTGCCAGCAGCTCCACGGACAGGGTAATATACGAGCAGTACTTC. Encoded protein: CASSSTDRVIYEQYF.

A few counts support this clonotype. V gene TRBV7-6 combines with J gene TRBJ2-5, with D perhaps assigned TRBD1 or TRBD2 (5 bases each). This CDR3 spans 16 amino acids. CDR1 and CDR2 (germline): SGHVS, FNYEAQ. V lost 5 bases to trimming and J lost 4 bases, with 20 bases between them. CDR3 in amino acids: CASSPRVGVGRETQYF. DNA of the CDR3: TGTGCCAGCAGCCCCAGAGTGGGGGTTGGACGAGAGACCCAGTACTTC.

CDR3 sequence (DNA): TGTGCCAGCAGCTGGGGACTGTTGGATACGCAGTATTTT. Encoded protein: CASSWGLLDTQYF. The V gene is TRBV5-5, the J gene TRBJ2-3; D is possibly TRBD2 (6 bases). Trimming removed 3 bases at V and 6 bases at J, with 11 bases between. This CDR3 is 13 amino acids long. The germline V gene has CDR1 SGHKS and CDR2 YYEKEE (reference sequence).

CDR3 DNA sequence: TGTGCCAGCAGTTCCAGCTTCCGTGACAGGGACAAACTGTTTTTT. Protein: CASSSSFRDRDKLFF. The chain combines TRBV27 with TRBJ1-4; 7 bases map to TRBD1. V was clipped by 4 bases and J by 11 bases; unmatched bases: 13. Germline-derived CDR1 and CDR2 are MNHEY and SMNVEV (reference sequence). The CDR3 extends over 15 amino acids.

This clonotype was detected many times. The chain uses TRBV12-3 or TRBV12-4 and TRBJ1-2; 8 bases are a match to TRBD1. Losses at the gene ends were 0 bases for V and 8 bases for J; bases not matched to a gene: 2. This CDR3 region has 13 residues. The CDR3 bases are TGTGCCAGCAGTTTAGCAGGACAGGGAGGCTACACCTTC. This codes for CASSLAGQGGYTF.